The clone carrying this T cell receptor beta chain was detected many times. What it recognizes is unknown. Mismatch with germline at one junction end may stem from a read error. Sequencing was performed with immunoSEQ multiplex PCR; in TCRdb, only in-frame clones are kept and a portion is missing. This repertoire holds some 42,000 clones, and none appear only once. The source of the sample is a study of T cell clonality in common variable immunodeficiency. Findings of the study overall: The cause of increased CVID clonality remains unclear without subpopulation sequencing. CVID patient heterogeneity limited repertoire-clinical complication correlations.

Input material: peripheral blood mononuclear cells. The TCR comes from a person aged 18 to 70 in good health.

The CDR3: CVSSPAGYSYNEQFF. CDR3 DNA (partial): TGTGTCAGCTCACCAGCGGGGTACTCCTACAATGAG. The chain uses TRBV18 and TRBJ2-1; TRBD2 matches 7 bases. The read falls 3 residues short of the CDR3 end, and the missing part is taken from the germline J gene. The CDR3 covers 15 residues. From germline, CDR1 is KGHSH and CDR2 LQKENI.